The source of this TCR beta chain is a study of T cells in Graves' hyperthyroidism and ophthalmopathy (dated by TCRdb to the late 2010s). Notes on the research overall: Peripheral blood samples were taken at the time of initial diagnosis, prior to any treatment. Prospective prediction of ophthalmopathy was tested in an independent validation cohort consisting of 18 to 20 hyperthyroidism patients and more than 15 patients who later progressed to ophthalmopathy. To identify TCR V-J signatures that set the groups apart, the researchers used a discovery cohort of 90 to 100 patients, made up of around 42 with Graves' ophthalmopathy and about 60 with stable Graves' hyperthyroidism. After sampling, hyperthyroidism patients received methimazole starting at 30 mg daily, and ophthalmopathy patients received high-dose intravenous methylprednisolone. The roughly 90 discovery patients were divided at random into training and test sets in a 7:3 ratio. Thyroid tissue and blood T-cell repertoires from more than five Graves' hyperthyroidism patients were also compared in the study. The paper reports TCR Vbeta CDR3 sequencing of roughly 140 peripheral blood samples: 40 or so ophthalmopathy, under 80 hyperthyroidism and 17 progressor patients.

Amplification of TCR beta CDR3 regions was carried out from RNA transcripts. A first-round RT-PCR of the TCR CDR3 used the HTBI primer set with the Qiagen OneStep RT-PCR kit. The libraries were constructed in a second round of multiplex PCR and then size-selected and purified. The libraries were sequenced on an Illumina HiSeq2000 using paired-end 100 bp reads. Processing in the source paper ran as follows. Raw data were processed with SOAPnuke, discarding reads with adapters, uncalled bases, mean Phred below 15, or no exact constant-primer or identifier match. High-quality paired reads were merged with COPE v1.2.5, and unique nucleotide sequences were defined as clonotypes. MiTCR v1.1 was used to align the clonotypes against IMGT TRBV, TRBD and TRBJ reference segments. The analysis was restricted to V-J combinations with a frequency above 0.0001, which together covered about 99% of the repertoires. The TCS score was defined as the ratio of F50 (clonal expansion) to E x V (chaos), calculated using BLOSUM62-based TCRdist between CDR3 peptides within each V-J. Welch's t-statistics and random forest reduced 450 to 600 V-J features to 13, which were used in a naive Bayes classifier (R e1071). Clones were called with MiXCR by TCRdb after fastp trimmed the public reads at Q25, and only in-frame beta chains were retained. Here each entry gathers all rows of one CDR3 protein and keeps the most common genes and DNA. For this entry, the V and J calls and clone size follow TCRdb and not the study's own pipeline. This sample gives about 600,000 distinct CDR3 sequences in total; more than 15% of them show up just once. In total, the top ten clones hold roughly 3.3% of the sample.

Only a few counts were recorded for this clonotype. This receptor's antigen is unknown. Base quality data are lacking; no much larger clone is found one base away. The paper's findings and limits, for the study overall: Sample size was not statistically predetermined, and blinding of investigators to group allocation was not performed. In validation, progression to ophthalmopathy was predicted by the model with 70.59% sensitivity and roughly 76% specificity, a median of around 6.5 months before onset. A model built on a 13 V-J signature distinguished ophthalmopathy from stable hyperthyroidism, reaching roughly 88% sensitivity and about 81% specificity in cross-validation and 80%/75% in testing. Blood samples also contained most of the expanded thyroid clonotypes (frequency above 0.001), which suggests that blood repertoires may reflect thyroid immune responses.

Ophthalmopathy patients had moderately to severely active disease, with a Clinical Activity Score of 3 or more, a NOSPECS grade of 4 or more, and a disease duration of less than 3 months. Exclusion was applied to patients with uncontrolled infections, other autoimmune diseases, pregnancy or lactation. Diagnoses relied on clinical symptoms, serum thyroxine and TRAb, thyroid ultrasound and orbital computed tomography. PBMCs were isolated from more than 8 ml of fresh peripheral blood by Ficoll-Paque density gradient centrifugation. Total RNA was extracted using Trizol reagent, and RNA quality was assessed on an Agilent 2100 Bioanalyzer. This sequence originates from a woman in her forties with Graves' ophthalmopathy. Sequenced: blood.

The base sequence is TGTGCCAGCAGTTCCCAGGGGGCCAAAAACATTCAGTACTTC. Translated, it reads CASSSQGAKNIQYF. The rearrangement combines TRBV6-5 with TRBJ2-4, with TRBD1 as a weak D call on 6 bases. V is shortened by 4 bases, J by 1 base, and the region joining them spans 8 bases. The CDR3 runs 14 amino acids, cysteine and phenylalanine included. Of all the DNA, just the CDR3 is kept, 42 bases in frame from base 1. CDR1 and CDR2 are drawn from the germline V gene: MNHEY, SVGAGI.